The 9 T cell receptor beta chains given below trace back to one sample, sequenced in a study of OX40 agonist ivuxolimab in advanced cancers. TCRdb's table, derived via immunoSEQ multiplex PCR, lists solely in-frame clones and lacks some. The table records tens of thousands of clones, over 80% of them present only once. Sequenced material: CD4+ or CD8+ T cells sorted from blood, taken in a trial of the OX40 agonist ivuxolimab. The receptor set was obtained from an adult with an advanced solid tumor such as melanoma, head and neck, liver or kidney cancer.

V and J are TRBV10-3 and TRBJ1-4; 7 nucleotides line up with TRBD1. The V segment lost 3 bases and the J segment 8 bases; nucleotides outside the gene matches: 6. Germline CDR1 reads ENHRY; CDR2 reads SYGVKD. The CDR3 runs to 14 residues. CDR3: CAISDGGGEEKLFF. The CDR3 bases are TGTGCCATCAGTGACGGAGGGGGCGAGGAAAAACTGTTTTTT.

The chain has TRBV6-5 and TRBJ2-2; no reliable D call. Trimming cost V 5 bases and J 1 base, with 11 bases left between them. The CDR3 contains 15 residues. The V gene's germline CDR1 is MNHEY and CDR2 SVGAGI. As DNA, the CDR3 is TGTGCCAGCAGTCCAGCAGAGTTGAACACCGGGGAGCTGTTTTTT. This codes for CASSPAELNTGELFF.

The V and J genes are TRBV9 and TRBJ2-2; D is unresolved. In germline, CDR1 is SGDLS, CDR2 YYNGEE. The CDR3 is 15 residues long. The V end lost 0 bases, the J end lost 6 bases, and 12 bases lay between the germline ends. The CDR3 spells CASSVDYQPSGELFF. CDR3 sequence (DNA): TGTGCCAGCAGCGTAGATTACCAGCCTTCCGGGGAGCTGTTTTTT.

The rearrangement uses TRBV27 and TRBJ2-1, with TRBD1 matching over 8 bases. J gave up 7 bases and V 7 bases, and 24 bases lay outside the gene matches. Germline V gene sequence: CDR1 MNHEY, CDR2 SMNVEV (reference sequence). There are 19 residues in the CDR3. The DNA for the CDR3 is TGTGCCAGCATTACTCTTCTCCGGTTCGCGGCAGGGGGCTTAAATGAGCAGTTCTTC. This codes for CASITLLRFAAGGLNEQFF.

The chain combines TRBV21-1 with TRBJ2-2. TRBV21-1 is termed a pseudogene. The CDR3 has 15 amino acids. The CDR3 sequence is CASSKFQEHTGELFF. The CDR3 region has the DNA TGTGCCAGCAGCAAATTCCAGGAGCACACCGGGGAGCTGTTTTTT.

V usage is TRBV5-1 and J usage is TRBJ1-6, with 7 positions matching TRBD1. From germline, CDR1 is SGHRS and CDR2 YFSETQ. V shed 4 bases, J shed 7 bases, and the junction held 8 bases outside the gene matches. The CDR3 runs to 15 residues. The CDR3 sequence is CASSLDGTANSPLHF. DNA of the CDR3: TGCGCCAGCAGCCTGGACGGGACAGCAAATTCACCCCTCCACTTT.

The gene calls are TRBV29-1 and TRBJ1-2; possible D gene TRBD1, 5 bases. The CDR3 is 13 residues long. Between the trimmed V and J ends, which lost 1 base and 6 bases, there was a span of 12 bases. Germline CDR1 and CDR2: SQVTM and ANQGSEA. CDR3 residues: CSVEVKGRDGYTF. The CDR3 bases are TGCAGCGTTGAAGTCAAAGGCAGGGATGGCTACACCTTC.

V is TRBV7-7 and J is TRBJ2-2, with D perhaps given as TRBD1 or TRBD2 (6 bases each). V lost 4 bases to trimming and J lost 6 bases, with 21 bases between them. There are 17 residues in the CDR3. Germline values: CDR1 SSHAT, CDR2 FNYEAQ (reference sequence). CDR3 in DNA: TGTGCCAGCAGCTCCACTCCCGGGGGCGTAGGGGCCGGGGAGCTGTTTTTT. Encoded protein: CASSSTPGGVGAGELFF.

The chain carries TRBV5-1 and TRBJ1-5; TRBD1 aligns across 7 bases. CDR1 and CDR2 from the germline V gene are SGHRS and YFSETQ. The ends lost 0 bases at V and 3 bases at J; junction bases unmatched: 3. The CDR3 has 15 amino acids. CDR3 residues: CASSLGQGFNQPQHF. CDR3 coding DNA: TGCGCCAGCAGCTTGGGACAGGGTTTCAATCAGCCCCAGCATTTT.